This passage covers 27 T cell receptor beta chains from one sample sequenced in a study of vaccination effects on CD4 cells after COVID-19 (dated by TCRdb to 2022 to 2024). These receptors have no identified antigens. To identify antigen-specific CD4+ T cell clonotypes by their expansion, the ViraFEST assay first stimulated PBMC with viral peptide pools and then applied TCR sequencing. After more than nine days of culture, CD4+ T cells were isolated with the EasySep CD4+ T cell isolation kit. Negative nucleocapsid antibody results before and after vaccination confirmed that the healthy vaccine recipients had no prior SARS-CoV-2 infection. Libraries were made using the immunoSEQ multiplex PCR assay. The table comes from immuneACCESS by way of TCRdb, which keeps in-frame sequences with V and J called. Part of the clones is missing from these tables; in studies checked, under half for an unresolved V gene and the rest for unknown reasons. Present in this sample are about 73,000 clones, 65% to 75% of which were seen just once. The ten largest clones represent around 2.9% of the sample.

The material sequenced was CD4+ T cells from PBMCs cultured with HCoV-NL63 spike peptides, taken before COVID-19 vaccination. The cell subset or site label on this specimen signifies: HCoV-NL63 spike overlapping peptide pool stimulation. The source is a human donor who received a COVID-19 vaccine.

V usage is TRBV6-1 and J usage is TRBJ1-1; D gene uncertain. Germline V gene sequence: CDR1 MNHNS, CDR2 SASEGT. The CDR3 covers 10 residues. V gave up 0 bases and J gave up 10 bases, with 3 bases separating them. In nucleotides, the CDR3 is TGTGCCAGCAGTGAAGCGGGAGCTTTCTTT. This sequence encodes CASSEAGAFF.

This clone showed up just a few times. J is TRBJ1-2 and V is TRBV5-1; D perhaps matches TRBD1 (5 bases). V dropped 3 bases and J dropped 8 bases, with 23 bases sitting between them. The CDR3 has 16 amino acids. The germline gives CDR1 SGHRS, CDR2 YFSETQ. The chain's CDR3 is CASSWGIYSGLEGYTF. The CDR3 coding sequence is TGCGCCAGCAGCTGGGGGATCTATTCCGGACTGGAAGGCTACACCTTC.

The chain couples TRBV24-1 to TRBJ2-2; D not certain. Germline V gives CDR1 KGHDR, CDR2 SFDVKD. Trimming stripped 2 bases from V and 6 bases from J, with 12 bases between. The CDR3 runs 15 residues. CDR3 residues: CATSDSRTPSGELFF. For the CDR3, the DNA is TGTGCCACCAGTGATTCACGGACCCCCTCCGGGGAGCTGTTTTTT.

The V call is TRBV10-1, the J call TRBJ1-2, with a weak D call TRBD1 (6 bases). V dropped 6 bases and J dropped 5 bases, with 10 bases sitting between them. CDR1 WNHNN and CDR2 SYGVQD come from the germline V gene (reference sequence). The CDR3 sequence is 12 residues long. The CDR3 spells CASSQTGYGYTF. The CDR3 bases are TGCGCCAGCAGCCAGACAGGATATGGCTACACCTTC.

The V and J genes are TRBV10-2 and TRBJ2-2; D may be TRBD1 (6 bases). Germline assignment: CDR1 WSHSY and CDR2 SAAADI. CDR3 length: 15 residues. Trimming took off 7 bases at V and 1 base at J, with 13 bases between the two ends. The CDR3 is CASNPATGNTGELFF. In DNA, the CDR3 is TGCGCCAGCAATCCGGCGACAGGGAACACCGGGGAGCTGTTTTTT.

This rearrangement joins TRBV18 to TRBJ2-1, with D hard to call. The germline gives CDR1 KGHSH, CDR2 LQKENI. Trimming shortened V by 3 bases and J by 7 bases, and 10 bases separated the two germline ends. The CDR3 spans 13 residues. The CDR3 sequence: CASSPTTVNEQFF. The DNA of the CDR3 is TGTGCCAGCTCACCCACCACGGTGAATGAGCAGTTCTTC.

The chain combines TRBV10-2 with TRBJ2-7, with TRBD1 matching 8 bases. The CDR3 is 14 amino acids. J was trimmed by 4 bases and V by 6 bases; bases with no gene match: 8. The germline gives CDR1 WSHSY, CDR2 SAAADI. CDR3 protein: CASRGQGGLYEQYV. DNA for the CDR3: TGCGCCAGCAGAGGACAGGGAGGATTGTACGAGCAGTACGTC.

The chain has TRBV6-6 and TRBJ2-2, with 8 bases lining up with TRBD1. The CDR3 has 24 residues. The V gene's germline CDR1 is MNHNY and CDR2 SVGAGI (reference sequence). V was pared by 5 bases and J by 0 bases, with 29 bases of the junction left unmatched. The CDR3 reads CASSPRVTGGRTPPRGANTGELFF. The DNA for the CDR3 is TGTGCCAGCAGTCCCCGGGTCACAGGGGGGCGAACACCGCCCAGGGGGGCGAACACCGGGGAGCTGTTTTTT.

The chain links TRBV2 to TRBJ1-3; D is undetermined. Trimming took off 3 bases at V and 5 bases at J, with 11 bases between the two ends. Germline V gives CDR1 SNHLY, CDR2 FYNNEI. This CDR3 is built from 14 residues. The CDR3 is CASSEGWHRNTIYF. Written as DNA, the CDR3 is TGTGCCAGCAGTGAGGGTTGGCACCGAAACACCATATATTTT.

This clone was picked up one time. This chain connects TRBV29-1 to TRBJ2-5; D remains ambiguous. Trimming took 7 bases from V and 2 from J, leaving 11 bases between them. The germline CDR1 and CDR2 sequences are SQVTM and ANQGSEA. The CDR3 length is 12 residues. The DNA for the CDR3 is TGCAGCGCTGAGGTAGGGCAAGAGACCCAGTACTTC. Its translation: CSAEVGQETQYF. Based on the CDR3 plus reference TRBV29-1 and TRBJ2-5, the full variable domain is SAVISQKPSRDICQRGTSLTIQCQVDSQVTMMFWYRQQPGQSLTLIATANQGSEATYESGFVIDKFPISRPNLTFSTLTVSNMSPEDSSIYLCSAEVGQETQYFGPGTRLLVL.

This clone has a handful of counts. The V and J genes are TRBV5-8 and TRBJ1-2; 9 bases align to TRBD1. The CDR3 runs to 15 residues. After removal of 0 bases from V and 6 bases from J, the junction contained 6 bases not matched to a gene. The germline gives CDR1 SGHTS, CDR2 YDEGEE. The CDR3 DNA reads TGTGCCAGCAGCTTGGAGGGACAGGGAGGGGATGGCTACACCTTC. Translation: CASSLEGQGGDGYTF.

In DNA, the CDR3 is TGTGCCAGTAGTAGGGGGGGGAAAAGCTCCTACAATGAGCAGTTCTTC. Protein sequence: CASSRGGKSSYNEQFF. The V gene is TRBV19, the J gene TRBJ2-1; 7 bases are a match to TRBD2. Germline-derived CDR1 and CDR2 are LNHDA and SQIVND (reference sequence). V gave up 4 bases and J gave up 0 bases; unmatched junction bases: 6. This CDR3 region has 16 residues.

The chain has TRBV19 and TRBJ2-2, with D tentatively TRBD2 (5 bases). Looked up from germline, CDR1 is LNHDA and CDR2 is SQIVND (reference sequence). CDR3 length equals 15 residues. V lost 1 base and J lost 6, with 12 bases in between. CDR3 nucleotides: TGTGCCAGTAGTATAGGGGCTAGCCGGCCCGGGGAGCTGTTTTTT. This sequence encodes CASSIGASRPGELFF. Looking up the rest from reference TRBV19 and TRBJ2-2 gives the full variable domain: DGGITQSPKYLFRKEGQNVTLSCEQNLNHDAMYWYRQDPGQGLRLIYYSQIVNDFQKGDIAEGYSVSREKKESFPLTVTSAQKNPTAFYLCASSIGASRPGELFFGEGSRLTVL.

The chain carries TRBV5-1 and TRBJ2-6; D gene ambiguous. With 0 bases removed from V and 0 bases from J, the gap between germline ends came to 7 bases. The CDR3 runs to 16 residues. Germline V lookup: CDR1 SGHRS, CDR2 YFSETQ. The CDR3 reads CASSLAQTSGANVLTF. The CDR3 nucleotides read TGCGCCAGCAGCTTGGCACAGACCTCTGGGGCCAACGTCCTGACTTTC.

The chain links TRBV5-5 to TRBJ2-2, with D possibly TRBD1 on 6 matching bases. CDR3 length: 15 residues. The germline gives CDR1 SGHKS, CDR2 YYEKEE (reference sequence). The V end was cut by 5 bases, the J end by 3 bases, with 14 bases between. As DNA, the CDR3 is TGTGCCAGCAGACGTTGGGGGCCGGACACCGGGGAGCTGTTTTTT. As protein: CASRRWGPDTGELFF. Full variable domain (outside the CDR3, taken from reference TRBV5-5 and TRBJ2-2): DAGVTQSPTHLIKTRGQQVTLRCSPISGHKSVSWYQQVLGQGPQFIFQYYEKEERGRGNFPDRFSARQFPNYSSELNVNALLLGDSALYLCASRRWGPDTGELFFGEGSRLTVL.

The chain uses TRBV7-2 and TRBJ1-3; D remains unclear. CDR1 SGHTA and CDR2 FQGNSA come from the germline V gene. V lost 5 bases and J 0 bases, leaving 14 bases between the germline ends. The CDR3 is made up of 16 amino acids. The CDR3 DNA follows: TGTGCCAGCAGCACAACGGTACCCTTCTCTGGAAACACCATATATTTT. Amino acids: CASSTTVPFSGNTIYF.

The V and J genes are TRBV5-1 and TRBJ2-2; no definite D call. The CDR3 totals 15 residues. V was cut by 1 base and J by 2 bases, with 9 bases left in between. Germline CDR1 is SGHRS and CDR2 is YFSETQ. The CDR3 is CASSLSTSNTGELFF. Written as DNA, the CDR3 is TGCGCCAGCAGCTTGTCGACAAGCAACACCGGGGAGCTGTTTTTT.

DNA for the CDR3: TGTGCCAGTACGGCCAAAAACATTCAGTACTTC. Protein sequence: CASTAKNIQYF. The V gene is TRBV2, the J gene TRBJ2-4; D gene uncertain. Germline values: CDR1 SNHLY, CDR2 FYNNEI. The V end was cut by 9 bases, the J end by 1 base, with 4 bases between. The CDR3 sequence is 11 residues long.

The chain has TRBV5-1 and TRBJ2-1; D is possibly TRBD1 (7 bases). CDR3 length equals 15 residues. Germline V gives CDR1 SGHRS, CDR2 YFSETQ. The V and J ends lost 1 base and 4 bases respectively, with 12 bases between them. CDR3 bases: TGCGCCAGCAGCTTGAGACAGGGAGGTTACAATGAGCAGTTCTTC. Translated: CASSLRQGGYNEQFF.

For the CDR3, the DNA is TGTGCCAGCAGCTCCATGGGGCCGGTAGGAAATGAAAAACTGTTTTTT. Residues: CASSSMGPVGNEKLFF. The J gene is TRBJ1-4, the V gene TRBV5-4, with D tentatively TRBD1 (5 bases). Trimming stripped 3 bases from V and 5 bases from J, with 17 bases between. CDR3 length equals 16 residues. Germline V gene sequence: CDR1 SGHNT, CDR2 YYREEE (reference sequence).

The gene calls are TRBV6-5 and TRBJ2-3; D gene ambiguous. The length of the CDR3 is 14 residues. CDR1 is MNHEY and CDR2 is SVGAGI in the germline V gene. Trimming stripped 7 bases from V and 2 bases from J, with 13 bases between. The CDR3 region has the DNA TGTGCCAGCACCCCGACTGAGATCACAGATACGCAGTATTTT. Amino acid sequence: CASTPTEITDTQYF.

The J gene is TRBJ2-5, the V gene TRBV27, with D maybe TRBD1 (5 bases). Per the germline V gene, CDR1 is MNHEY and CDR2 is SMNVEV (reference sequence). Trimming shortened V by 2 bases and J by 5 bases, and 12 bases separated the two germline ends. The CDR3 contains 14 residues. In DNA, the CDR3 is TGTGCCAGCAGTTTACTTGACAGCCCCGAGACCCAGTACTTC. Amino acids: CASSLLDSPETQYF.

The V gene is TRBV5-1, the J gene TRBJ2-1; 9 positions match TRBD1. The CDR3 consists of 15 residues. V gave up 4 bases and J gave up 3 bases; unmatched junction bases: 5. CDR1 and CDR2 (germline): SGHRS, YFSETQ. CDR3 in DNA: TGCGCCAGCAGCCCGGGACAGGGAATCTACAATGAGCAGTTCTTC. It translates to CASSPGQGIYNEQFF. The whole variable domain, remainder taken from reference TRBV5-1 and TRBJ2-1, is KAGVTQTPRYLIKTRGQQVTLSCSPISGHRSVSWYQQTPGQGLQFLFEYFSETQRNKGNFPGRFSGRQFSNSRSEMNVSTLELGDSALYLCASSPGQGIYNEQFFGPGTRLTVL.

There are a few counts of this clone. The chain links TRBV12-5 to TRBJ1-1; a possible D gene is TRBD1 (6 bases). CDR3 size: 13 residues. Trimming took 6 bases from V and 1 from J, leaving 9 bases between them. Germline V gene lookup returns CDR1 LGHNT and CDR2 FRNRAP. CDR3 loop: CASGLQGNTEAFF. CDR3 nucleotide sequence: TGTGCTAGTGGCTTACAGGGGAACACTGAAGCTTTCTTT.

In this sample, this clone turned up a few times. This chain links TRBV10-3 with TRBJ2-3, with TRBD2 matching over 7 bases. CDR1 and CDR2 from the germline V gene are ENHRY and SYGVKD. The CDR3 extends over 16 amino acids. V lost 3 bases and J lost 0; bases outside the gene matches: 6. CDR3 bases: TGTGCCATCAGTGAATGGGGGGGTTCTAGCACAGATACGCAGTATTTT. It codes for CAISEWGGSSTDTQYF.

The chain carries TRBV7-2 and TRBJ1-6; D not certain. The CDR3 contains 16 residues. V was clipped by 1 base and J by 2 bases, with 9 bases between them. Germline V gives CDR1 SGHTA, CDR2 FQGNSA. The CDR3 region has the DNA TGTGCCAGCAGCTTAGTTGCGAGCACCTATAATTCACCCCTCCACTTT. As protein: CASSLVASTYNSPLHF. Full variable domain (missing parts from reference TRBV7-2 and TRBJ1-6): GAGVSQSPSNKVTEKGKDVELRCDPISGHTALYWYRQSLGQGLEFLIYFQGNSAPDKSGLPSDRFSAERTGGSVSTLTIQRTQQEDSAVYLCASSLVASTYNSPLHFGNGTRLTVT.

The rearrangement joins TRBV7-3 to TRBJ1-6, with 7 bases identical to TRBD1. V shed 7 bases, J shed 9 bases, and the junction held 9 bases outside the gene matches. The CDR3 totals 14 residues. Germline lookup yields CDR1 SGHTA and CDR2 FQGTGA. The chain's CDR3 is CASTRDSKISPLHF. The CDR3 region has the DNA TGTGCCAGCACCCGGGACAGTAAAATTTCACCCCTCCACTTT.